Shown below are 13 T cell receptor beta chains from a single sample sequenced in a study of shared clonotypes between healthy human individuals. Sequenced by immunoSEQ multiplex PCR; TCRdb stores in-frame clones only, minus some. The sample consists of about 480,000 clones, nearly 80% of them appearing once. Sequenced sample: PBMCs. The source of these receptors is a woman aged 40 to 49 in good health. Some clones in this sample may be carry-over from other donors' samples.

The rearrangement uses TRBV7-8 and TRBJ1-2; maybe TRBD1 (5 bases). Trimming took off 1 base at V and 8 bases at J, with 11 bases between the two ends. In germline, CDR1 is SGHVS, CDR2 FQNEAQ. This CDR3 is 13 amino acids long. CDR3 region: CASSLGDLGGYTF. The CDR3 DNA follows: TGTGCCAGCAGCTTAGGGGACTTGGGAGGCTACACCTTC. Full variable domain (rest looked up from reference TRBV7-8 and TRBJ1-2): GAGVSQSPRYKVAKRGQDVALRCDPISGHVSLFWYQQALGQGPEFLTYFQNEAQLDKSGLPSDRFFAERPEGSVSTLKIQRTQQEDSAVYLCASSLGDLGGYTFGSGTRLTVV.

The CDR3 sequence is CASSLDGSGSYNEQFF. As DNA, the CDR3 is TGTGCCAGCAGCTTAGACGGGAGCGGCTCCTACAATGAGCAGTTCTTC. The chain couples TRBV7-3 to TRBJ2-1; maybe TRBD2 (6 bases). Germline CDR1 is SGHTA and CDR2 is FQGTGA. Trimming removed 2 bases at V and 0 bases at J, with 11 bases between. The length of the CDR3 is 16 residues.

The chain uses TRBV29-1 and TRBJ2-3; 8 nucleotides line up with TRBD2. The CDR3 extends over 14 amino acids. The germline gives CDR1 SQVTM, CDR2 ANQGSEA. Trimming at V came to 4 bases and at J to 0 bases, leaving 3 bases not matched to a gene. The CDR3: CSVGLALSTDTQYF. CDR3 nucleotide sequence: TGCAGCGTTGGACTAGCGCTCAGCACAGATACGCAGTATTTT.

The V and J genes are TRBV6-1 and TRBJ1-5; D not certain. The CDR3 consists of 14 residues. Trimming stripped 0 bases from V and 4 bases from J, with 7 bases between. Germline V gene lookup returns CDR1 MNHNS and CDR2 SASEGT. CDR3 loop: CASSEALLNQPQHF. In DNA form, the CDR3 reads TGTGCCAGCAGTGAAGCGCTCCTTAATCAGCCCCAGCATTTT.

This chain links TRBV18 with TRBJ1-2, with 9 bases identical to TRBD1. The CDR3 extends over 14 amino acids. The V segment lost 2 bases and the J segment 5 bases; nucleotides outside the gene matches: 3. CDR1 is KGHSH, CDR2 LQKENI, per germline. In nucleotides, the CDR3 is TGTGCCAGCTCACCAGACAGGGGGGTATATGGCTACACCTTC. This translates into CASSPDRGVYGYTF.

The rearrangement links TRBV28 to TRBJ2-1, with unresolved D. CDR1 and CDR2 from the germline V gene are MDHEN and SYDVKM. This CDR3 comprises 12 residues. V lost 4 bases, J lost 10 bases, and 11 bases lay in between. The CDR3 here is CASSSHLWEQFF. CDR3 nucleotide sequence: TGTGCCAGCAGTTCACACCTATGGGAGCAGTTCTTC.

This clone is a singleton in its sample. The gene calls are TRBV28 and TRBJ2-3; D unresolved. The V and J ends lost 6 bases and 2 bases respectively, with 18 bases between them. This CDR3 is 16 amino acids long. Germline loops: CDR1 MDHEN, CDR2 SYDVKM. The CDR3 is CASSRRLGGNTDTQYF. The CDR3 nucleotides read TGTGCCAGCAGCCGTCGACTGGGCGGCAACACAGATACGCAGTATTTT.

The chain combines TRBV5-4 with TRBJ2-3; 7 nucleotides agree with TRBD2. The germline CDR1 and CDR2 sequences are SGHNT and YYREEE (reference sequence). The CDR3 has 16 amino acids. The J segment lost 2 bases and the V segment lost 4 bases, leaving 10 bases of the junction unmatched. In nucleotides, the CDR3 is TGTGCCAGCAGCCCCCGAAGCGGGAAGTTCACAGATACGCAGTATTTT. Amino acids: CASSPRSGKFTDTQYF. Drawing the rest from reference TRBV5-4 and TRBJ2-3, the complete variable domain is ETGVTQSPTHLIKTRGQQVTLRCSSQSGHNTVSWYQQALGQGPQFIFQYYREEENGRGNFPPRFSGLQFPNYSSELNVNALELDDSALYLCASSPRSGKFTDTQYFGPGTRLTVL.

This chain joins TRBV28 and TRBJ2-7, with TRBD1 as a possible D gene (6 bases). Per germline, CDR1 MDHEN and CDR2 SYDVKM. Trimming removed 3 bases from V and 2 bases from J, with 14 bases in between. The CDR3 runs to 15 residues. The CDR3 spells CASSLGQTGPYEQYF. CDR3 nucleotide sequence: TGTGCCAGCAGTTTGGGGCAGACAGGACCCTACGAGCAGTACTTC.

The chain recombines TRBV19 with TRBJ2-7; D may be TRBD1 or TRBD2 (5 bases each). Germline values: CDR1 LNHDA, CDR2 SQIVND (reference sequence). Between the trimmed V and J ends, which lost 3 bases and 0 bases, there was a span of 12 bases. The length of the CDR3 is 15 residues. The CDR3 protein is CASSMVAGSSYEQYF. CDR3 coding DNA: TGTGCCAGTAGTATGGTCGCAGGGAGCTCCTACGAGCAGTACTTC.

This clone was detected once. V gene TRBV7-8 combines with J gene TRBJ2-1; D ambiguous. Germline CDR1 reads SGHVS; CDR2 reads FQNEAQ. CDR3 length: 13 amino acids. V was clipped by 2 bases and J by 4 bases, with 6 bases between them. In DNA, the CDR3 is TGTGCCAGCAGCTTAATGGGGTACAATGAGCAGTTCTTC. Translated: CASSLMGYNEQFF.

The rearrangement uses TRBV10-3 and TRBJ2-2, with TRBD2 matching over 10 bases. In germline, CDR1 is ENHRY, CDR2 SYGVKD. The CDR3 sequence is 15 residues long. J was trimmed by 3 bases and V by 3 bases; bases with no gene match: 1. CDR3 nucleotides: TGTGCCATCAGTGAAGCGGGAGGGGACACCGGGGAGCTGTTTTTT. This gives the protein CAISEAGGDTGELFF.

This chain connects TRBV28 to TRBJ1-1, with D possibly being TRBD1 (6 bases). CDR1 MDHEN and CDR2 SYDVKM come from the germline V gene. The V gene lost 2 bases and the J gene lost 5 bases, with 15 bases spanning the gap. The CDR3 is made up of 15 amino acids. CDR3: CASSLPLTGITEAFF. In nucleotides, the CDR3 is TGTGCCAGCAGTTTACCCCTAACAGGGATAACTGAAGCTTTCTTT. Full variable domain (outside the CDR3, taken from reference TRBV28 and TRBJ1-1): DVKVTQSSRYLVKRTGEKVFLECVQDMDHENMFWYRQDPGLGLRLIYFSYDVKMKEKGDIPEGYSVSREKKERFSLILESASTNQTSMYLCASSLPLTGITEAFFGQGTRLTVV.